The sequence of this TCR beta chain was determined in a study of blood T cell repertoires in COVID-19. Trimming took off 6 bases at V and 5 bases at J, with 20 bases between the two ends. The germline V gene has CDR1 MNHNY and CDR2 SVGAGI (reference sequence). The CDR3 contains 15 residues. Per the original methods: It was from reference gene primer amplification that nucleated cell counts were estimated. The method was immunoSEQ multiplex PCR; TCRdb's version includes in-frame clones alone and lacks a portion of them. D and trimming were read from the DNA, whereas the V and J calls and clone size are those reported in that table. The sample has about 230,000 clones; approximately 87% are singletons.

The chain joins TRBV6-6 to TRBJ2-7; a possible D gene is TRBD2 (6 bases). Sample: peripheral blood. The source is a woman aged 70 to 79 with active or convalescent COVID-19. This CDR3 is CASRVLGGTAHEQYF. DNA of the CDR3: TGTGCCAGCAGGGTTTTAGGCGGGACGGCCCACGAGCAGTACTTC.